The 20 T cell receptor beta chains in this list originate from one sample, sequenced in a study of cytomegalovirus exposure and HLA in healthy donors. 60 Vbeta and 13 Jbeta primers were used in PCR. Only in-frame clones appear in the TCRdb table, and some are missing; sequencing was by immunoSEQ multiplex PCR. The sample lists roughly 100,000 clones, roughly 15% occurring once. The sample taken for sequencing was PBMCs. The source of these receptors is a female donor in good health and CMV-seronegative.

The rearrangement uses TRBV23-1 and TRBJ1-2, with 8 nucleotides matching TRBD1. TRBV23-1 is labeled an ORF, and its function is uncertain. The CDR3 spans 19 residues. V was pared by 4 bases and J by 4 bases, with 20 bases of the junction left unmatched. The CDR3 DNA follows: TGCGCCAGCAGTCTGTGGCTCGGGGGACAGGCGAGTTTGAGCTATGGCTACACCTTC. Its protein is CASSLWLGGQASLSYGYTF.

In its sample, this clone was seen a few times. The chain is built from TRBV28 and TRBJ1-2; 8 bases match TRBD1. The trim removed 4 bases at V and 4 bases at J, leaving 14 bases unmatched. Germline V gene data show CDR1 as MDHEN and CDR2 as SYDVKM. The CDR3 has 17 residues. The CDR3 loop is CASSSPGQGITSYGYTF. CDR3 nucleotide sequence: TGTGCCAGCAGTTCGCCAGGACAGGGAATTACAAGCTATGGCTACACCTTC.

This clone was observed a few times. The rearrangement joins TRBV4-3 to TRBJ1-1; D is ambiguous. This CDR3 comprises 14 residues. V lost 2 bases and J lost 8, with 15 bases in between. Germline assignment: CDR1 LGHNA and CDR2 YSLEER. In DNA, the CDR3 is TGCGCCAGCAGCCAAAGAATATCGGGTCAGGAAGCTTTCTTT. Translation gives CASSQRISGQEAFF.

V is TRBV9 and J is TRBJ1-2, with TRBD1 matching over 8 bases. The junction had 6 bases not matched to a gene; V was cut back by 2 bases and J by 6 bases. CDR1 is SGDLS and CDR2 is YYNGEE in the germline V gene. The CDR3 loop spans 14 amino acids. The CDR3 region is CASSVETGVHGYTF. Written as DNA, the CDR3 is TGTGCCAGCAGCGTGGAGACAGGGGTTCATGGCTACACCTTC.

The genes are TRBV4-1 and TRBJ2-7, with 16 positions matching TRBD2. With 0 bases clipped from V and 3 bases from J, the junction kept 5 bases outside the gene matches. The germline V gene encodes CDR1 MGHRA and CDR2 YSYEKL. This CDR3 comprises 18 residues. The CDR3 nucleotides are TGCGCCAGCAGCCAAGATATGGGACTAGCGGGGGGGAGCTACGAGCAGTACTTC. Amino acids: CASSQDMGLAGGSYEQYF.

This clone was recorded a few times. The gene calls are TRBV4-2 and TRBJ1-3; D is ambiguous. Germline V gene data show CDR1 as LGHNA and CDR2 as YNFKEQ. Trimming left V 0 bases short and J 4 bases short, with 7 bases between. There are 14 residues in the CDR3. The CDR3 spells CASSQEGSGNTIYF. CDR3 sequence (DNA): TGTGCCAGCAGCCAAGAGGGCTCAGGAAACACCATATATTTT.

This clone was counted between two and nine times. The rearrangement links TRBV19 to TRBJ2-7, with TRBD1 as a possible D gene (5 bases). The CDR3 has 12 residues. The germline V and J ends were trimmed by 10 bases and 3 bases, with 13 bases remaining between them. Per the germline V gene, CDR1 is LNHDA and CDR2 is SQIVND (reference sequence). The chain's CDR3 is CATHKRGYEQYF. The CDR3 nucleotides are TGTGCCACCCACAAAAGGGGCTACGAGCAGTACTTC.

The chain is built from TRBV6-5 and TRBJ2-7; maybe TRBD2 (5 bases). Germline V gene data show CDR1 as MNHEY and CDR2 as SVGAGI. V gave up 6 bases and J gave up 4 bases, with 16 bases separating them. The CDR3 is made up of 14 amino acids. CDR3 sequence (DNA): TGTGCCAGCAGCCCCCGGGAAGCGGTATACGAGCAGTACTTC. This gives the protein CASSPREAVYEQYF.

This clone was picked up a small number of times. Other DNA sequences in this sample translate to the same CDR3. The DNA for the CDR3 is TGTGCCAGCAGCTTGGCTGCAGGGCATGGCTACACCTTC. It translates to CASSLAAGHGYTF. V gene TRBV5-6 combines with J gene TRBJ1-2, with D maybe TRBD1 (5 bases). Trimming removed 0 bases from V and 6 bases from J, with 9 bases in between. This CDR3 is 13 amino acids long. The germline V gene encodes CDR1 SGHDT and CDR2 YYEEEE.

The chain carries TRBV6-5 and TRBJ1-5; D may be TRBD1 (6 bases). This CDR3 comprises 14 residues. Between the trimmed V and J ends, which lost 5 bases and 4 bases, there was a span of 12 bases. CDR1 is MNHEY and CDR2 is SVGAGI in the germline V gene. In DNA form, the CDR3 reads TGTGCCAGCAGTCGGACAGCGACTAATCAGCCCCAGCATTTT. Residues: CASSRTATNQPQHF.

J is TRBJ1-2 and V is TRBV5-6, with D perhaps TRBD1 (5 bases). The CDR3 extends over 14 amino acids. In germline, CDR1 is SGHDT, CDR2 YYEEEE. The V gene lost 2 bases and the J gene lost 6 bases, with 14 bases spanning the gap. In DNA form, the CDR3 reads TGTGCCAGCAGCTTTGGAGCGGGGGGTAATGGCTACACCTTC. This translates into CASSFGAGGNGYTF.

The rearrangement joins TRBV7-6 to TRBJ2-2, with 7 bases that match TRBD2. This CDR3 comprises 14 residues. CDR1 and CDR2 from the germline V gene are SGHVS and FNYEAQ. V shed 8 bases, J shed 1 base, and the junction held 4 bases outside the gene matches. CDR3 residues: CASCSGVNTGELFF. The CDR3 region has the DNA TGTGCCAGCTGCAGCGGGGTGAACACCGGGGAGCTGTTTTTT.

This clone has only a few counts. The gene calls are TRBV5-1 and TRBJ2-3; 12 nucleotides align to TRBD2. Germline-derived CDR1 and CDR2 are SGHRS and YFSETQ. The CDR3 is made up of 14 amino acids. V was pared by 9 bases and J by 5 bases, with 7 bases of the junction left unmatched. This CDR3 is CATRLAGERDTQYF. DNA for the CDR3: TGCGCCACCCGACTAGCGGGAGAGCGAGATACGCAGTATTTT.

The chain recombines TRBV5-4 with TRBJ1-2; the match to TRBD1 covers 10 bases. The CDR3 is 19 amino acids. V was pared by 4 bases and J by 0 bases, with 15 bases of the junction left unmatched. The V gene's germline CDR1 is SGHNT and CDR2 YYREEE (reference sequence). The CDR3 sequence: CASSTQWGDRGSPNYGYTF. The CDR3 nucleotides read TGTGCCAGCAGCACACAATGGGGGGACAGGGGATCCCCTAACTATGGCTACACCTTC.

The chain is built from TRBV7-9 and TRBJ2-7, with 8 nucleotides matching TRBD2. Germline CDR1 is SEHNR and CDR2 is FQNEAQ (reference sequence). With V trimmed by 6 bases and J by 6 bases, 7 bases remained unmatched. The CDR3 is 13 amino acids. DNA of the CDR3: TGTGCCAGCAGTCCTCGGCGGGGGGTCGAGCAGTACTTC. It yields the protein CASSPRRGVEQYF.

This clone has a handful of counts. This CDR3 is also generated by other DNA sequences in the sample. The chain carries TRBV5-1 and TRBJ1-1, with 11 bases identical to TRBD1. The V gene's germline CDR1 is SGHRS and CDR2 YFSETQ. The CDR3 consists of 14 residues. The V gene end was trimmed by 4 bases and the J gene end by 5 bases; junction bases not matched to a gene: 4. The CDR3 sequence: CASSPGQGGTEAFF. Here the CDR3 DNA reads TGCGCCAGCAGCCCGGGACAGGGGGGAACTGAAGCTTTCTTT.

The genes are TRBV27 and TRBJ2-2; 7 nucleotides align to TRBD2. The trim removed 2 bases at V and 2 bases at J, leaving 5 bases unmatched. The CDR3 length is 16 residues. CDR1 and CDR2 from the germline V gene are MNHEY and SMNVEV (reference sequence). CDR3 sequence reads: CASSLVGGTNTGELFF. The CDR3 region has the DNA TGTGCCAGCAGTTTAGTCGGGGGGACCAACACCGGGGAGCTGTTTTTT.

This clone was found a few times. The chain couples TRBV10-2 to TRBJ2-7; 10 bases are a match to TRBD2. V shed 9 bases, J shed 2 bases, and the junction held 4 bases outside the gene matches. Germline-derived CDR1 and CDR2 are WSHSY and SAAADI. This CDR3 has 13 amino acids. CDR3 loop: CASSSGGPYEQYF. Here the CDR3 DNA reads TGCGCCAGTTCTAGCGGGGGACCCTACGAGCAGTACTTC.

V gene TRBV7-9 combines with J gene TRBJ1-3; 7 bases agree with TRBD1. The length of the CDR3 is 15 residues. Germline V lookup: CDR1 SEHNR, CDR2 FQNEAQ (reference sequence). The ends lost 5 bases at V and 2 bases at J; junction bases unmatched: 6. CDR3 protein: CASSPPGQTGNTIYF. Written as DNA, the CDR3 is TGTGCCAGCAGCCCGCCGGGACAGACTGGAAACACCATATATTTT.

The CDR3 spells CASSETGSPTYEQYF. CDR3 coding DNA: TGTGCCAGCAGCGAAACCGGTAGCCCAACCTACGAGCAGTACTTC. The chain is built from TRBV7-2 and TRBJ2-7; D is unresolved. The V end lost 5 bases, the J end lost 2 bases, and 16 bases lay between the germline ends. CDR3 size: 15 residues. The germline V gene has CDR1 SGHTA and CDR2 FQGNSA.